This T cell receptor (beta chain) is from a study of T cell changes during pregnancy in multiple sclerosis. Germline CDR1 SGHVS, CDR2 FQNEAQ. V trimming: 6 bases; J trimming: 3 bases; junction bases outside the gene matches: 10. This CDR3 contains 17 residues. The data were produced by immunoSEQ multiplex PCR, yet TCRdb's version contains in-frame clones alone and is incomplete. This sample yields about 59,000 clones, of which about 94% are seen a single time; 2.5% belongs to the top ten. The receptor was isolated from a female donor with multiple sclerosis, enrolled in a pregnancy study. The sequencing here drew on CD8+ T cells from peripheral blood mononuclear cells, taken after pregnancy. This chain links TRBV7-8 with TRBJ1-5, with 11 nucleotides matching TRBD1. The CDR3 DNA reads as TGTGCCAGCAGTCCTCCGGGACAGGGGGAGAACAATCAGCCCCAGCATTTT. As protein: CASSPPGQGENNQPQHF.